The 12 T cell receptor beta chains given below trace back to one sample, sequenced in a study of blood T cell repertoires in COVID-19. Repertoires were generated with immunoSEQ multiplex PCR, while TCRdb's copy carries only in-frame clones and drops some. The table includes about 230,000 clones, around 86% detected once. The sequencing input was peripheral blood. These receptors were taken from a man in his fifties or sixties with COVID-19, enrolled during active disease.

This clone occurred a few times. The gene calls are TRBV5-6 and TRBJ2-7; weak D call: TRBD2 (7 bases). Deletions cut 6 bases from V and 5 bases from J, with 21 bases between. The CDR3 runs to 15 residues. CDR1 is SGHDT and CDR2 is YYEEEE in the germline V gene. The CDR3 sequence is CASTLRGGEVHEQYF. The CDR3 nucleotides read TGTGCCAGCACCCTGAGGGGGGGGGAGGTGCACGAGCAGTACTTC.

The rearrangement links TRBV10-3 to TRBJ1-1; weak D call: TRBD1 (5 bases). Per germline, CDR1 ENHRY and CDR2 SYGVKD. The CDR3 contains 14 residues. V shed 4 bases and J shed 3 bases, with 12 bases lying between them. The CDR3 protein is CAISVGAADTEAFF. The CDR3 region has the DNA TGTGCCATCAGTGTAGGGGCGGCGGACACTGAAGCTTTCTTT.

The rearrangement links TRBV6-2 or TRBV6-3 to TRBJ1-5; D might be TRBD1 (5 bases). V lost 6 bases and J lost 2, with 17 bases in between. The CDR3 length is 16 residues. Germline loops: CDR1 MNHEY, CDR2 SVGEGT. CDR3 sequence reads: CASSPVGGLGNQPQHF. CDR3 nucleotides: TGTGCCAGCAGCCCAGTGGGGGGGTTAGGCAATCAGCCCCAGCATTTT.

The chain carries TRBV4-2 and TRBJ1-4; 7 positions agree with TRBD1. This CDR3 comprises 17 residues. With V trimmed by 4 bases and J by 0 bases, 8 bases remained unmatched. Germline assignment: CDR1 LGHNA and CDR2 YNFKEQ. The CDR3 DNA follows: TGTGCCAGCAGCCCTGGACAGGAGCTCGCAACTAATGAAAAACTGTTTTTT. Amino acid sequence: CASSPGQELATNEKLFF.

The chain combines TRBV6-5 with TRBJ1-4; 7 nucleotides match TRBD1. Trimming at V came to 9 bases and at J to 5 bases, leaving 6 bases not matched to a gene. Looked up from germline, CDR1 is MNHEY and CDR2 is SVGAGI. This CDR3 is built from 13 residues. CDR3 amino acids: CASRGTANEKLFF. CDR3 in DNA: TGTGCCAGTCGCGGGACAGCAAATGAAAAACTGTTTTTT.

This chain uses TRBV29-1 with TRBJ1-1; TRBD1 might be the D (5 bases). The CDR3 length is 13 residues. Per germline, CDR1 SQVTM and CDR2 ANQGSEA. The V end was cut by 4 bases, the J end by 2 bases, with 11 bases between. CDR3 sequence: CSVGGRLNTEAFF. The CDR3 DNA follows: TGCAGCGTTGGGGGCAGGTTAAACACTGAAGCTTTCTTT.

The rearrangement joins TRBV6-5 to TRBJ2-7; 7 bases are shared with TRBD1. V dropped 5 bases and J dropped 5; count of bases not matched to a gene: 6. From germline, CDR1 is MNHEY and CDR2 SVGAGI. The CDR3 runs 13 residues. CDR3 loop: CASSRQGVNEQYF. The CDR3 DNA reads as TGTGCCAGCAGTCGACAGGGTGTCAACGAGCAGTACTTC.

The CDR3 DNA reads as TGTGCCAGTAGTATCTTTAGCGGGGAAGCTTTCTTT. Its protein product is CASSIFSGEAFF. The rearrangement uses TRBV19 and TRBJ1-1; no firm D call. V was cut by 3 bases and J by 8 bases, with 10 bases left in between. From germline, CDR1 is LNHDA and CDR2 SQIVND (reference sequence). The CDR3 contains 12 residues. The full variable domain, rest sourced from reference TRBV19 and TRBJ1-1, is DGGITQSPKYLFRKEGQNVTLSCEQNLNHDAMYWYRQDPGQGLRLIYYSQIVNDFQKGDIAEGYSVSREKKESFPLTVTSAQKNPTAFYLCASSIFSGEAFFGQGTRLTVV.

The chain carries TRBV5-4 and TRBJ2-3, with 8 bases that match TRBD1. The ends lost 3 bases at V and 4 bases at J; junction bases unmatched: 7. The germline V gene encodes CDR1 SGHNT and CDR2 YYREEE (reference sequence). The CDR3 length is 15 residues. The chain's CDR3 is CASSSGQGESDTQYF. The CDR3 bases are TGTGCCAGCAGCTCCGGACAGGGCGAGTCAGATACGCAGTATTTT.

The genes are TRBV6-5 and TRBJ2-1; TRBD2 matches at 11 bases. Germline-derived CDR1 and CDR2 are MNHEY and SVGAGI. Unmatched junction bases numbered 2, after V lost 5 bases and J lost 2 bases. The CDR3 runs to 15 residues. The CDR3 coding sequence is TGTGCCAGCAGTCCTAGCGGGGGGACCTACAATGAGCAGTTCTTC. Translated: CASSPSGGTYNEQFF.

V gene TRBV7-8 combines with J gene TRBJ2-7; the D is unclear. V lost 0 bases and J lost 3, with 18 bases in between. CDR1 and CDR2 (germline): SGHVS, FQNEAQ. This CDR3 comprises 17 residues. CDR3 bases: TGTGCCAGCAGCTTAGCGAAGGATCTAGGAACCGACTACGAGCAGTACTTC. Residues: CASSLAKDLGTDYEQYF. Complete variable domain (other parts from reference TRBV7-8 and TRBJ2-7): GAGVSQSPRYKVAKRGQDVALRCDPISGHVSLFWYQQALGQGPEFLTYFQNEAQLDKSGLPSDRFFAERPEGSVSTLKIQRTQQEDSAVYLCASSLAKDLGTDYEQYFGPGTRLTVT.

V and J are TRBV5-1 and TRBJ2-2; 12 bases fit TRBD2. The V gene's germline CDR1 is SGHRS and CDR2 YFSETQ. This CDR3 spans 18 amino acids. The ends lost 7 bases at V and 5 bases at J; junction bases unmatched: 15. The CDR3 protein is CASSPIGLAGIGTGELFF. CDR3 bases: TGCGCCAGCTCTCCTATTGGACTAGCGGGAATTGGAACCGGGGAGCTGTTTTTT.